This TCR beta chain appears in the sequencing data of a study of control samples from healthy donors and cancer patients. Assay: immunoSEQ multiplex PCR; the TCRdb copy retains only in-frame clones and omits some. The sample holds roughly 26,000 clones, 82% seen once. The V end lost 0 bases, the J end lost 7 bases, and 12 bases lay between the germline ends. CDR1 and CDR2 (germline): MGHRA, YSYEKL. The CDR3 covers 14 residues. The sequence was obtained from a man aged 60-69 years with colorectal cancer. Material for sequencing was PBMCs. The V gene is TRBV4-1, the J gene TRBJ2-5; the D gene is possibly TRBD1 (6 bases). CDR3 region: CASSQDSQGGTQYF. The CDR3 DNA is TGCGCCAGCAGCCAAGATTCTCAAGGGGGGACCCAGTACTTC.